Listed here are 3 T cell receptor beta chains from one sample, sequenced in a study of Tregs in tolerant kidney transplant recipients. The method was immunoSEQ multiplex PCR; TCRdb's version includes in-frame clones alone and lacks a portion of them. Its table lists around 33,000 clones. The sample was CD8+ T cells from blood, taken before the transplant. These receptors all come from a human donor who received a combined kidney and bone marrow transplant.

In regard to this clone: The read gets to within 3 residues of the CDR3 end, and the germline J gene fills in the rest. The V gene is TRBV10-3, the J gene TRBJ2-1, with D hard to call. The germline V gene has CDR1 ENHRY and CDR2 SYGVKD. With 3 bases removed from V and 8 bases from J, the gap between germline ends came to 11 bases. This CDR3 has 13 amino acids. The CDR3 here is CAISDGGRYEQFF. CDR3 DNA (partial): TGTGCCATCAGTGATGGCGGTCGGTATGAG.

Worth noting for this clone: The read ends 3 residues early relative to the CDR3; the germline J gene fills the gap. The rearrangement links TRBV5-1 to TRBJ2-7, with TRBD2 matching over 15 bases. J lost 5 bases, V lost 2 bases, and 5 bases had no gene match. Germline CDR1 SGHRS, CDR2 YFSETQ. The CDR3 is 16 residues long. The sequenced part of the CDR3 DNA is TGCGCCAGCAGCTTCCGGACTAGCGGGAGGGGCGACGAG. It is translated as CASSFRTSGRGDE. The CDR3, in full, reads CASSFRTSGRGDEQYF.

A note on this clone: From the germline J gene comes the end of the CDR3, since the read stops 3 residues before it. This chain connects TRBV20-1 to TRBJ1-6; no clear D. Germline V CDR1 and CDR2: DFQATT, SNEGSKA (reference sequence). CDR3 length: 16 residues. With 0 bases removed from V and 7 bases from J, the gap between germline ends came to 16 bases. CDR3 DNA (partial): TGCAGTGCTAGAGATTATAGGGCCGCTTCCAATTCACCC. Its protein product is CSARDYRAASNSP. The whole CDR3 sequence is CSARDYRAASNSPLHF.